These 14 T cell receptor beta chains came from one sample sequenced in a study of tumor-infiltrating lymphocytes in primary liver carcinoma. The authors made TCR beta cDNA from around 500 ng total RNA with a constant-region primer. Library construction for TCR beta comprised three nested multiplex PCR rounds performed with slightly modified ARM-PCR. The two initial PCR rounds, roughly 9 cycles each, used TRBV1-TRBV30 forward and C-beta reverse primers. TCRdb re-called the multiplex PCR reads through MiXCR, storing one row per CDR3 protein. Counted here are roughly 23,000 distinct CDR3 sequences, roughly 78% occurring once; the ten biggest clones make up around two fifths. Co-extracted RNA and DNA came from around 18-30 mg of unsorted bulk tissue. Sequencing input: liver tumor tissue from sampling region 1. Subset reported: tumor region T1, superior pole. Receptors originate from a man aged 40-49 years with primary liver carcinoma and hepatitis B virus infection.

For this clonotype: Germline and junction disagree at one end, which may indicate a read error. The chain is built from TRBV10-3 and TRBJ2-7; 10 bases are shared with TRBD1. Germline CDR1 and CDR2: ENHRY and SYGVKD. The CDR3 covers 13 residues. CDR3 sequence reads: CDIRDRGTEEQYF. Written as DNA, the CDR3 is TGTGACATCAGGGACAGGGGTACGGAGGAGCAGTACTTC.

On this clonotype itself: A clone one base away is much larger, so this may be a read error. The CDR3 carries no conserved terminal phenylalanine or tryptophan, so it likely arises from a read error. This chain uses TRBV20-1 with TRBJ2-1, with unresolved D. The CDR3 has 12 amino acids. Germline values: CDR1 DFQATT, CDR2 SNEGSKA (reference sequence). Trimming cost V 0 bases and J 6 bases, with 6 bases left between them. The CDR3 sequence: CSAREDGNEQFL. CDR3 DNA: TGCAGTGCTAGAGAGGACGGCAATGAGCAGTTCTTA.

The chain couples TRBV5-1 to TRBJ1-1; D is unclear. V dropped 3 bases and J dropped 5 bases, with 17 bases sitting between them. This CDR3 contains 15 residues. Germline assignment: CDR1 SGHRS and CDR2 YFSETQ. CDR3 in DNA: TGCGCCAGCAGCTCTTCCGGACGGTCGTTTACTGAAGCTTTCTTT. Translated, it gives CASSSSGRSFTEAFF.

This clonotype is labeled large (0.1 to 1%). The gene calls are TRBV11-2 and TRBJ1-1; TRBD1 is a possible D gene (6 bases). CDR3 length: 17 residues. The V gene lost 2 bases and the J gene lost 7 bases, with 23 bases spanning the gap. CDR1 is SGHAT, CDR2 FQNNGV, per germline. The CDR3 region is CASSLMGTGKLVREAFF. Written as DNA, the CDR3 is TGTGCCAGCAGCTTAATGGGTACAGGGAAGTTAGTCCGTGAAGCTTTCTTT.

This clonotype was detected once. The conserved final phenylalanine or tryptophan is absent from the CDR3, which likely points to a read error. The chain has TRBV11-2 and TRBJ2-5; D perhaps matches TRBD2 (7 bases). The V gene lost 5 bases and the J gene lost 3 bases, with 19 bases spanning the gap. The CDR3 spans 16 residues. In germline, CDR1 is SGHAT, CDR2 FQNNGV. The CDR3 sequence: CASSRTPGGGEETQYL. The CDR3 nucleotides are TGTGCCAGCAGCCGAACTCCTGGCGGGGGCGAAGAGACCCAGTACCTC.

Details on this clonotype: The junction shows a germline mismatch at one end, possibly a read error. The chain uses TRBV11-3 and TRBJ2-1, with 8 bases fitting TRBD2. Germline V gene lookup returns CDR1 SGHNT and CDR2 YENEEA. This CDR3 has 15 residues. The chain's CDR3 is CASSPGTREINERFF. The DNA for the CDR3 is TGTGCCAGCAGCCCAGGGACTAGAGAGATTAATGAGCGGTTCTTC. Variable domain in full (rest from reference TRBV11-3 and TRBJ2-1): EAGVVQSPRYKIIEKKQPVAFWCNPISGHNTLYWYLQNLGQGPELLIRYENEEAVDDSQLPKDRFSAERLKGVDSTLKIQPAELGDSAVYLCASSPGTREINERFFGPGTRLTVL.

The gene calls are TRBV29-1 and TRBJ1-2; TRBD1 matches 8 bases. Trimming removed 4 bases from V and 7 bases from J; junction bases left unmatched: 8. This CDR3 spans 13 amino acids. CDR1 is SQVTM and CDR2 is ANQGSEA in the germline V gene. The CDR3 nucleotides are TGCAGCGTTGCCTGCGACAGGGGACGTGGCTACACCTTC. Amino acid sequence: CSVACDRGRGYTF.

A remark on this clonotype: Mismatch with germline at one junction end may stem from a read error. The chain combines TRBV4-1 with TRBJ2-7; D is unclear. The CDR3 has 15 amino acids. Germline lookup yields CDR1 MGHRA and CDR2 YSYEKL. The CDR3 coding sequence is TGCACCAGCAGCCGAACCCGGTCGGAGCCTAGGGAGCAGTACTTC. Its protein product is CTSSRTRSEPREQYF.

In this sample, this clonotype turned up many times. Its ends do not fully match the called genes, so a read error is possible. This chain uses TRBV11-2 with TRBJ2-3; tentatively, D is TRBD2 (7 bases). The CDR3 consists of 15 residues. Germline CDR1 SGHAT, CDR2 FQNNGV. The CDR3, as DNA: TGTGCCAGCAGAAACAGGGCTAGCGGCACAGATACGCTGTATTTT. Amino acids: CASRNRASGTDTLYF.

For this clonotype: Given a much more abundant clone one base away, this may be a read error. This chain connects TRBV19 to TRBJ1-2; 8 nucleotides align to TRBD1. Losses at the gene ends were 7 bases for V and 0 bases for J; bases not matched to a gene: 13. The CDR3 runs 17 residues. Germline CDR1 and CDR2: LNHDA and SQIVND (reference sequence). CDR3 residues: CASTRVGGQDPNYGYTF. Written as DNA, the CDR3 is TGTGCCAGTACCCGAGTTGGGGGACAGGACCCTAACTATGGCTACACCTTC. The full variable domain, in which reference TRBV19 and TRBJ1-2 provide the parts outside the CDR3, is DGGITQSPKYLFRKEGQNVTLSCEQNLNHDAMYWYRQDPGQGLRLIYYSQIVNDFQKGDIAEGYSVSREKKESFPLTVTSAQKNPTAFYLCASTRVGGQDPNYGYTFGSGTRLTVV.

With regard to this clonotype: A single base separates this from a much larger clone, so it may be a read error. The chain uses TRBV11-2 and TRBJ2-2; D remains unclear. The CDR3 spans 12 residues. CDR1 SGHAT and CDR2 FQNNGV come from the germline V gene. Here the CDR3 DNA reads TGTGCCGGCAGCTTTGGGGCCGGGGAGCTGTTTTTT. Encoded protein: CAGSFGAGELFF. Supplemented by reference TRBV11-2 and TRBJ2-2, the full variable domain reads EAGVAQSPRYKIIEKRQSVAFWCNPISGHATLYWYQQILGQGPKLLIQFQNNGVVDDSQLPKDRFSAERLKGVDSTLKIQPAKLEDSAVYLCAGSFGAGELFFGEGSRLTVL.

Comment on this clonotype: A junction end diverges from the germline sequence, so it may reflect a read error. This chain uses TRBV6-1 with TRBJ2-3; the D is unclear. This CDR3 is 11 amino acids long. Looked up from germline, CDR1 is MNHNS and CDR2 is SASEGT. In DNA form, the CDR3 reads TGTGCCAGCAGTGAAGCAGATACGCTGTATTTT. Translated, it gives CASSEADTLYF.

The chain has TRBV11-2 and TRBJ2-1, with a possible D match to TRBD1 (6 bases). This CDR3 contains 15 residues. Between the trimmed V and J ends, which lost 2 bases and 9 bases, there was a span of 17 bases. CDR1 SGHAT and CDR2 FQNNGV come from the germline V gene. The chain's CDR3 is CASSLPGQLYSEQFF. In DNA, the CDR3 is TGTGCCAGCAGCTTACCCGGACAGCTCTATAGTGAGCAGTTCTTC.

This clonotype was counted between two and nine times. The chain uses TRBV6-1 and TRBJ2-7; 8 bases are a match to TRBD2. The germline V gene has CDR1 MNHNS and CDR2 SASEGT. The CDR3 is 13 residues long. Germline trimming cut 3 bases from V and 12 bases from J; bases unmatched to any gene: 10. This CDR3 reads CASSDRGGRGRYF. The DNA for the CDR3 is TGTGCCAGCAGTGACCGGGGGGGGCGCGGGCGGTACTTC.